Each of the 27 T cell receptor beta chains below was sequenced from the same sample in a study of post-analysis software for immune sequencing data. Study results and limitations: A handful of TRBV segments were significantly more frequent in patients than in controls. TRBV5-6, TRBV5-1 and TRBV20-1 were among these segments.

These receptors have no identified antigens. cDNA libraries of TCR beta carried unique molecular identifiers. TCRdb ran MiXCR on the PCR reads and lists one entry per CDR3 protein. The sample lists fewer than 850,000 distinct CDR3 sequences; roughly 27% were seen once. What was sequenced was blood. The receptors stem from a girl aged 5 to 17 with multiple sclerosis.

In its sample, this clonotype was seen a few times. This chain joins TRBV6-2 or TRBV6-3 and TRBJ2-7; D gene unclear. The germline V gene encodes CDR1 MNHEY and CDR2 SVGEGT. The CDR3 covers 13 residues. The V end lost 7 bases, the J end lost 0 bases, and 10 bases lay between the germline ends. For the CDR3, the DNA is TGTGCCAGCACGGACGTAGACTCCTACGAGCAGTACTTC. It is translated as CASTDVDSYEQYF.

The CDR3 DNA is TGCAGTGCTACCCCGGGCAGGCCCCGTCGAGAGACCCAGTACTTC. Translation: CSATPGRPRRETQYF. The chain is built from TRBV20-1 and TRBJ2-5; D is uncertain. Per germline, CDR1 DFQATT and CDR2 SNEGSKA (reference sequence). This CDR3 has 15 amino acids. Trimming removed 4 bases at V and 4 bases at J, with 19 bases between.

There are a few counts of this clonotype. This chain connects TRBV27 to TRBJ1-4; 11 bases map to TRBD1. V lost 5 bases and J lost 8; bases outside the gene matches: 4. The germline V gene encodes CDR1 MNHEY and CDR2 SMNVEV (reference sequence). This CDR3 has 14 amino acids. The CDR3 nucleotides read TGTGCCAGCAGTAGGACAGGGGGCGTCGAAAAACTGTTTTTT. Protein sequence: CASSRTGGVEKLFF.

The chain employs TRBV6-2 or TRBV6-3 and TRBJ1-5; TRBD1 agrees at 7 bases. CDR1 MNHEY and CDR2 SVGEGT come from the germline V gene. The CDR3 sequence is 19 residues long. V lost 5 bases to trimming and J lost 0 bases; unmatched junction nucleotides: 16. The CDR3 DNA is TGTGCCAGCAGTCCACAGCGCCGGGACAGACGTTATAGCAATCAGCCCCAGCATTTT. It is translated as CASSPQRRDRRYSNQPQHF.

This clonotype came up a few times. The chain couples TRBV20-1 to TRBJ1-2; the D gene is possibly TRBD1 (6 bases). The CDR3 spans 12 residues. Germline CDR1 reads DFQATT; CDR2 reads SNEGSKA (reference sequence). The CDR3 bases are TGCAGCGCGCCCCCGGGACAAAGAGGCTACACCTTC. Amino acid sequence: CSAPPGQRGYTF.

V usage is TRBV5-5 and J usage is TRBJ2-1, with 15 positions matching TRBD2. Germline trimming cut 4 bases from V and 7 bases from J; bases unmatched to any gene: 3. Germline loops: CDR1 SGHKS, CDR2 YYEKEE (reference sequence). This CDR3 comprises 15 residues. The CDR3 region is CASSVGTSGGNEQFF. The CDR3 coding sequence is TGTGCCAGCAGCGTCGGGACTAGCGGGGGGAATGAGCAGTTCTTC. Full variable domain (missing parts from reference TRBV5-5 and TRBJ2-1): DAGVTQSPTHLIKTRGQQVTLRCSPISGHKSVSWYQQVLGQGPQFIFQYYEKEERGRGNFPDRFSARQFPNYSSELNVNALLLGDSALYLCASSVGTSGGNEQFFGPGTRLTVL.

CDR3 residues: CASSPGGTGIPFGYTF. In nucleotides, the CDR3 is TGTGCCAGCAGCCCAGGTGGGACAGGGATACCCTTCGGCTACACCTTC. The gene calls are TRBV7-2 and TRBJ1-2; 9 nucleotides agree with TRBD1. J gave up 8 bases and V 5 bases, and 15 bases lay outside the gene matches. In germline, CDR1 is SGHTA, CDR2 FQGNSA. This CDR3 has 16 residues.

On this clonotype: Compared with germline, one end of the junction differs, possibly owing to a read error. The chain carries TRBV7-9 and TRBJ2-7; D may be TRBD1 (6 bases). This CDR3 spans 14 amino acids. Germline V gene lookup returns CDR1 SEHNR and CDR2 FQNEAQ (reference sequence). The CDR3 DNA reads TGTGCCAGAAGCTCACGGACAGCATCCTACGAGCAGTACTTC. Its translation is CARSSRTASYEQYF.

CDR3 nucleotides: TGCAGTGCCCCGGGTCCTCTCGGTGGCTATGGCTACACCTTC. This codes for CSAPGPLGGYGYTF. J is TRBJ1-2 and V is TRBV20-1; no firm D call. This CDR3 spans 14 amino acids. Trimming shortened V by 6 bases and J by 4 bases, and 18 bases separated the two germline ends. Germline V gives CDR1 DFQATT, CDR2 SNEGSKA (reference sequence).

The chain is built from TRBV19 and TRBJ2-6; 9 positions agree with TRBD2. The germline V gene has CDR1 LNHDA and CDR2 SQIVND (reference sequence). The CDR3 totals 15 residues. The junction had 12 bases not matched to a gene; V was cut back by 6 bases and J by 12 bases. DNA of the CDR3: TGTGCCAGTAGACGGCGGGAGGGGGCCCTCTCCGTCCTGACTTTC. Translation: CASRRREGALSVLTF.

This chain uses TRBV6-5 with TRBJ2-2; 8 nucleotides match TRBD1. This CDR3 has 16 residues. Germline values: CDR1 MNHEY, CDR2 SVGAGI. J lost 4 bases, V lost 1 base, and 5 bases had no gene match. The CDR3 region has the DNA TGTGCCAGCAGTTACTGGCAGGGGGCGGGCACCGGGGAGCTGTTTTTT. Translated, it gives CASSYWQGAGTGELFF.

The chain uses TRBV6-1 and TRBJ2-6; D remains unclear. The germline CDR1 and CDR2 sequences are MNHNS and SASEGT. The CDR3 covers 17 residues. Trimming left V 4 bases short and J 0 bases short, with 13 bases between. The CDR3 loop reads CASSVEGRVSGANVLTF. CDR3 DNA sequence: TGTGCCAGCAGTGTTGAAGGAAGGGTCTCTGGGGCCAACGTCCTGACTTTC.

The rearrangement links TRBV28 to TRBJ2-1; 7 bases match TRBD1. The germline V gene encodes CDR1 MDHEN and CDR2 SYDVKM. V lost 7 bases, J lost 1 base, and 10 bases stayed unmatched. The CDR3 length is 16 residues. The CDR3 region has the DNA TGTGCCAGCACCCTCAAAGGGGGCAGTTCCTACAATGAGCAGTTCTTC. Protein: CASTLKGGSSYNEQFF.

Many counts were recorded for this clonotype. The chain is built from TRBV25-1 and TRBJ2-5; D uncertain. The germline CDR1 and CDR2 sequences are MGHDK and SYGVNS. V dropped 1 base and J dropped 5 bases, with 14 bases sitting between them. The CDR3 has 15 amino acids. CDR3 sequence (DNA): TGTGCCAGCAGTGAATTTCTGGGTAGTGGGGAGACCCAGTACTTC. Its protein is CASSEFLGSGETQYF.

In its sample, this clonotype was seen once. DNA of the CDR3: TGTGCCAGCAGTTATGGCGTCGGCAGGGGTCAGCCCCAGCATTTT. It specifies CASSYGVGRGQPQHF. The J gene is TRBJ1-5, the V gene TRBV6-5; tentative D call: TRBD1 (6 bases). V gave up 3 bases and J gave up 6 bases, with 15 bases separating them. The CDR3 runs to 15 residues. CDR1 MNHEY and CDR2 SVGAGI come from the germline V gene.

This clonotype was picked up a small number of times. The V gene is TRBV5-1, the J gene TRBJ1-5; possible D gene TRBD1, 5 bases. The V end lost 5 bases, the J end lost 5 bases, and 14 bases lay between the germline ends. The germline CDR1 and CDR2 sequences are SGHRS and YFSETQ. The CDR3 length is 14 residues. CDR3 loop: CASRDSWEDQPQHF. The CDR3 nucleotides read TGCGCCAGCAGAGACAGTTGGGAAGATCAGCCCCAGCATTTT.

As concerns this clonotype: The CDR3 carries no conserved terminal phenylalanine or tryptophan, so it likely arises from a read error. The rearrangement joins TRBV7-2 to TRBJ2-1, with 8 nucleotides matching TRBD2. The germline gives CDR1 SGHTA, CDR2 FQGNSA. V lost 7 bases, J lost 3 bases, and 11 bases stayed unmatched. The CDR3 contains 16 residues. In DNA form, the CDR3 reads TGTGCCAGCACCAGCCGGGCTAGCGGGCGCTACAATGAGCAGTTCTTA. Its translation is CASTSRASGRYNEQFL.

The chain carries TRBV7-6 and TRBJ1-6; D possibly corresponds to TRBD1 (6 bases). The CDR3 has 16 residues. V gave up 1 base and J gave up 9 bases, with 16 bases separating them. Germline CDR1 is SGHVS and CDR2 is FNYEAQ. The CDR3 sequence: CASSLGVRDTTSPLHF. The CDR3 nucleotides read TGTGCCAGCAGCTTAGGCGTCCGGGACACTACTTCACCCCTCCACTTT.

The genes are TRBV19 and TRBJ2-3; no definite D call. This CDR3 contains 16 residues. Germline loops: CDR1 LNHDA, CDR2 SQIVND (reference sequence). The V and J ends lost 4 bases and 2 bases respectively, with 16 bases between them. CDR3 sequence reads: CASSNDGHFYTDTQYF. The CDR3, as DNA: TGTGCCAGTAGTAACGATGGCCATTTCTACACAGATACGCAGTATTTT. Together with reference TRBV19 and TRBJ2-3, the CDR3 gives the full variable domain: DGGITQSPKYLFRKEGQNVTLSCEQNLNHDAMYWYRQDPGQGLRLIYYSQIVNDFQKGDIAEGYSVSREKKESFPLTVTSAQKNPTAFYLCASSNDGHFYTDTQYFGPGTRLTVL.

This clonotype was seen ten or more times. The chain has TRBV24-1 and TRBJ2-3; 7 positions agree with TRBD1. Per germline, CDR1 KGHDR and CDR2 SFDVKD. This CDR3 contains 13 residues. V was clipped by 4 bases and J by 11 bases; unmatched bases: 8. CDR3 in amino acids: CATSDWTGEGQYF. For the CDR3, the DNA is TGTGCCACCAGTGACTGGACAGGCGAAGGGCAGTATTTT.

V gene TRBV12-3 or TRBV12-4 combines with J gene TRBJ2-3, with 8 bases identical to TRBD1. J gave up 0 bases and V 5 bases, and 10 bases lay outside the gene matches. This CDR3 region has 17 residues. The CDR3 DNA sequence: TGTGCCAGCAGTCGAAAAGGGACAGGAGTGAGCACAGATACGCAGTATTTT. Translation gives CASSRKGTGVSTDTQYF.

V and J are TRBV6-1 and TRBJ1-2; 10 bases are shared with TRBD1. The CDR3 contains 15 residues. Germline V gives CDR1 MNHNS, CDR2 SASEGT. J lost 10 bases, V lost 2 bases, and 10 bases had no gene match. CDR3 DNA sequence: TGTGCCAGCAGTGAAAATGGAGGGACAGGGGAAGCCTACACCTTC. Translated: CASSENGGTGEAYTF.

The table lists this clonotype with a few counts. The chain employs TRBV7-9 and TRBJ2-3, with a possible D match to TRBD1 (6 bases). CDR1 and CDR2 (germline): SEHNR, FQNEAQ (reference sequence). The CDR3 is 15 residues long. Between the trimmed V and J ends, which lost 11 bases and 0 bases, there was a span of 18 bases. The CDR3 here is CAGLYRERSTDTQYF. DNA for the CDR3: TGTGCCGGACTGTACAGGGAGAGGAGCACAGATACGCAGTATTTT.

As for this clonotype: Sequence at one end of the junction differs from germline and may be a read error. The chain is built from TRBV11-2 and TRBJ1-1, with D uncertain. The germline gives CDR1 SGHAT, CDR2 FQNNGV. The CDR3 runs to 15 residues. The CDR3: CTSSLVPVMNTEAFF. The CDR3 coding sequence is TGTACCAGCAGCTTAGTCCCAGTGATGAACACTGAAGCTTTCTTT.

The table lists this clonotype with a few counts. The chain uses TRBV20-1 and TRBJ2-7; 12 positions agree with TRBD1. V lost 5 bases and J lost 6; bases outside the gene matches: 8. This CDR3 is built from 14 residues. The V gene's germline CDR1 is DFQATT and CDR2 SNEGSKA (reference sequence). The CDR3 sequence: CSADRDRGRGEQYF. CDR3 bases: TGCAGTGCTGACCGGGACAGGGGGCGAGGCGAGCAGTACTTC.

V gene TRBV10-3 combines with J gene TRBJ2-5, with a weak D call TRBD2 (6 bases). The CDR3 covers 16 residues. CDR1 ENHRY and CDR2 SYGVKD come from the germline V gene. V lost 5 bases and J lost 4, with 20 bases in between. The CDR3 DNA is TGTGCCATCAGTACTCGGGCGGGGAGAAAGGGAGAGACCCAGTACTTC. Protein: CAISTRAGRKGETQYF.

The gene calls are TRBV6-5 and TRBJ1-6; D is unresolved. CDR1 and CDR2 from the germline V gene are MNHEY and SVGAGI. V was clipped by 6 bases and J by 7 bases, with 7 bases between them. The CDR3 runs to 12 residues. The DNA of the CDR3 is TGTGCCAGCAGCAACGGGAATTCACCCCTCCACTTT. This sequence encodes CASSNGNSPLHF.